The T cell receptor beta chain under discussion was sequenced for a study of CD8+ T cells in alopecia areata. Study-level findings and limits: Scalp sample data also include resident alphabeta T cells from normal skin. Across lesional scalp, and particularly alopecia totalis/universalis, clonality surpassed that of normal scalp.

CDR1 and CDR2 from the germline V gene are SGHVS and FQNEAQ. This CDR3 has 17 amino acids. Between the trimmed V and J ends, which lost 5 bases and 1 base, there was a span of 20 bases. Sequencing templates came from extracted RNA that was reverse transcribed into cDNA. Data came from immunoSEQ multiplex PCR; TCRdb stores just in-frame clones and leaves some out. The sample lists around 160,000 clones; about 87% were seen once. The investigators collected lesional scalp punch biopsies and peripheral blood from alopecia areata patients. On this clone itself: Its specificity is not known.

The genes are TRBV7-8 and TRBJ1-2; tentatively, D is TRBD1 (5 bases). The source was CD8+ T cells sorted from blood, collected at week 0. This clonotype was sampled from a human donor with alopecia areata. CDR3 DNA: TGTGCCAGCAGCCCTTCGGACACGGGACGTATTAACTATGGCTACACCTTC. It specifies CASSPSDTGRINYGYTF.